These 20 T cell receptor beta chains were all obtained from the same sample, sequenced in a study of blood T cell repertoires in COVID-19. The data were produced by immunoSEQ multiplex PCR, yet TCRdb's version contains in-frame clones alone and is incomplete. The sample lists 360,000 or so clones; about nine tenths were seen once. Specimen: PBMCs or T cells enriched from blood (not recorded which). The receptors originated from a woman in her thirties who had recovered from COVID-19.

The chain has TRBV3-1 (or the pseudogene TRBV3-2) and TRBJ2-7, with TRBD1 matching 7 bases. V gave up 5 bases and J gave up 7 bases; unmatched junction bases: 8. Germline V gene data show CDR1 as LGHDT and CDR2 as YNNKEL (reference sequence). This CDR3 contains 13 residues. The CDR3 sequence is CASSSGQFLEQYF. CDR3 DNA: TGTGCCAGCAGCTCGGGACAGTTCCTTGAGCAGTACTTC.

This chain joins TRBV28 and TRBJ1-6, with 9 bases fitting TRBD1. There are 15 residues in the CDR3. Trimming removed 2 bases from V and 7 bases from J; junction bases left unmatched: 3. Germline CDR1 reads MDHEN; CDR2 reads SYDVKM. CDR3 nucleotides: TGTGCCAGCAGTTTAGGGGACAGGGCGAATTCACCCCTCCACTTT. It yields the protein CASSLGDRANSPLHF.

The rearrangement joins TRBV10-3 to TRBJ2-7; 12 nucleotides match TRBD2. J gave up 2 bases and V 6 bases, and 14 bases lay outside the gene matches. The CDR3 has 18 amino acids. CDR1 is ENHRY, CDR2 SYGVKD, per germline. For the CDR3, the DNA is TGTGCCATCAGCTTACCTAGCGGGGGGGCCCCGAAACCCTACGAGCAGTACTTC. Its protein is CAISLPSGGAPKPYEQYF.

The chain is built from TRBV11-2 and TRBJ2-1; weak D call: TRBD1 (5 bases). V was clipped by 3 bases and J by 8 bases, with 8 bases between them. The length of the CDR3 is 12 residues. CDR1 and CDR2 from the germline V gene are SGHAT and FQNNGV. The CDR3 region is CASSFLGDEQFF. The CDR3 DNA sequence: TGTGCCAGCAGCTTCCTAGGGGATGAGCAGTTCTTC. Drawing the rest from reference TRBV11-2 and TRBJ2-1, the complete variable domain is EAGVAQSPRYKIIEKRQSVAFWCNPISGHATLYWYQQILGQGPKLLIQFQNNGVVDDSQLPKDRFSAERLKGVDSTLKIQPAKLEDSAVYLCASSFLGDEQFFGPGTRLTVL.

The table lists this clone with a count of one. The CDR3 region is CASSLVLAGSGELFF. CDR3 coding DNA: TGTGCCAGCAGCTTAGTACTAGCGGGGAGCGGGGAGCTGTTTTTT. This sequence joins TRBV7-2 and TRBJ2-2, with 10 bases lining up with TRBD2. Germline V lookup: CDR1 SGHTA, CDR2 FQGNSA. Trimming took 1 base from V and 7 from J; bases not matched to a gene: 3. This CDR3 spans 15 amino acids.

The rearrangement links TRBV3-1 (or the pseudogene TRBV3-2) to TRBJ1-3; no clear D. Germline-derived CDR1 and CDR2 are LGHDT and YNNKEL (reference sequence). The CDR3 runs 15 residues. Trimming took off 1 base at V and 0 bases at J, with 7 bases between the two ends. The CDR3 DNA reads TGTGCCAGCAGCCAAGTTGCCAGCTCTGGAAACACCATATATTTT. Protein: CASSQVASSGNTIYF.

The V and J genes are TRBV18 and TRBJ1-1; TRBD1 might be the D (6 bases). Per the germline V gene, CDR1 is KGHSH and CDR2 is LQKENI. V lost 6 bases and J lost 3, with 17 bases in between. CDR3 length: 15 residues. The CDR3 DNA reads as TGTGCCAGCTCTACGCGTTCAGGGGCGGACACTGAAGCTTTCTTT. Its protein is CASSTRSGADTEAFF. Full variable domain (remainder filled in from reference TRBV18 and TRBJ1-1): NAGVMQNPRHLVRRRGQEARLRCSPMKGHSHVYWYRQLPEEGLKFMVYLQKENIIDESGMPKERFSAEFPKEGPSILRIQQVVRGDSAAYFCASSTRSGADTEAFFGQGTRLTVV.

The V call is TRBV19, the J call TRBJ1-3; 10 positions match TRBD1. CDR1 and CDR2 (germline): LNHDA, SQIVND (reference sequence). This CDR3 is 18 amino acids long. Losses at the gene ends were 6 bases for V and 0 bases for J; bases not matched to a gene: 11. This chain's CDR3 is CASRMTGGQTSSGNTIYF. CDR3 bases: TGTGCCAGTAGGATGACAGGGGGCCAGACAAGCTCTGGAAACACCATATATTTT.

The J gene is TRBJ1-1, the V gene TRBV5-1; D call uncertain. Per germline, CDR1 SGHRS and CDR2 YFSETQ. CDR3 size: 19 residues. V shed 0 bases and J shed 1 base, with 22 bases lying between them. In nucleotides, the CDR3 is TGCGCCAGCAGCTTGGAATGGAGGAAGCAACTAAGGTCGAACACTGAAGCTTTCTTT. It translates to CASSLEWRKQLRSNTEAFF.

The chain couples TRBV27 to TRBJ2-7, with 7 bases fitting TRBD1. In germline, CDR1 is MNHEY, CDR2 SMNVEV (reference sequence). J lost 1 base, V lost 2 bases, and 2 bases had no gene match. The CDR3 has 14 residues. The DNA of the CDR3 is TGTGCCAGCAGTTTAGAGGGACAGTCCTACGAGCAGTACTTC. It specifies CASSLEGQSYEQYF.

The sample holds one count of this clone. The V and J genes are TRBV6-4 and TRBJ2-2, with no clear D. CDR3 length: 15 residues. CDR1 and CDR2 from the germline V gene are MRHNA and SNTAGT. V was shortened by 2 bases and J by 6 bases, with 13 bases between the two germline ends. The CDR3 DNA reads TGTGCCAGCAGTGACCCGCAAATAACAGCCGGGGAGCTGTTTTTT. It is translated as CASSDPQITAGELFF.

The CDR3 DNA reads as TGTGCTAGTGGGACCGGGACAGGGGTTAATCAGCCCCAGCATTTT. It encodes CASGTGTGVNQPQHF. This sequence joins TRBV12-5 and TRBJ1-5, with TRBD1 matching 10 bases. Per germline, CDR1 LGHNT and CDR2 FRNRAP. The V gene end was trimmed by 6 bases and the J gene end by 4 bases; junction bases not matched to a gene: 6. This CDR3 has 15 amino acids.

The chain is built from TRBV29-1 and TRBJ1-2; maybe TRBD1 (6 bases). Trimming removed 7 bases at V and 8 bases at J, with 23 bases between. Looked up from germline, CDR1 is SQVTM and CDR2 is ANQGSEA. The CDR3 runs to 14 residues. The CDR3 reads CSATGGRGSGGYTF. The CDR3 bases are TGCAGCGCCACGGGCGGCAGGGGAAGTGGCGGCTACACCTTC.

The chain combines TRBV30 with TRBJ1-2, with 8 positions matching TRBD1. This CDR3 contains 11 residues. J was trimmed by 8 bases and V by 4 bases; bases with no gene match: 3. Germline V gives CDR1 GTSNPN, CDR2 SVGIG (reference sequence). This CDR3 is CAWTGGRGYTF. The DNA for the CDR3 is TGTGCCTGGACAGGGGGCCGCGGCTACACCTTC.

This chain links TRBV2 with TRBJ2-1; D might be TRBD1 (5 bases). This CDR3 has 13 amino acids. Trimming shortened V by 5 bases and J by 3 bases, and 8 bases separated the two germline ends. Germline V gene data show CDR1 as SNHLY and CDR2 as FYNNEI. The DNA of the CDR3 is TGTGCCAGCAGTAACCAGGGCTACAATGAGCAGTTCTTC. This codes for CASSNQGYNEQFF.

In DNA form, the CDR3 reads TGTGCCAGCAGTGACAGAACTAACTATGGCTACACCTTC. Its protein product is CASSDRTNYGYTF. The chain is built from TRBV2 and TRBJ1-2; D remains ambiguous. The CDR3 consists of 13 residues. Germline V gene data show CDR1 as SNHLY and CDR2 as FYNNEI. V lost 3 bases, J lost 0 bases, and 5 bases lay in between.

This sequence joins TRBV11-1 and TRBJ2-1; 9 bases align to TRBD1. The junction had 6 bases not matched to a gene; V was cut back by 0 bases and J by 9 bases. CDR1 is SGHAT, CDR2 FQDESV, per germline (reference sequence). The CDR3 has 15 residues. The DNA for the CDR3 is TGTGCCAGCAGCTTAGCGTGGAACAGGGGGCGTGAGCAGTTCTTC. Translating gives CASSLAWNRGREQFF.

This clone was counted once. The chain joins TRBV5-1 to TRBJ1-4; D unresolved. Looked up from germline, CDR1 is SGHRS and CDR2 is YFSETQ. The CDR3 consists of 16 residues. Between the trimmed V and J ends, which lost 2 bases and 3 bases, there was a span of 14 bases. In DNA, the CDR3 is TGCGCCAGCAGCTTAACGGCCACGGCGGCTAATGAAAAACTGTTTTTT. Protein product: CASSLTATAANEKLFF.

The V gene is TRBV6-5, the J gene TRBJ2-7, with TRBD1 matching 7 bases. The V gene's germline CDR1 is MNHEY and CDR2 SVGAGI. V lost 7 bases and J lost 2; bases outside the gene matches: 11. This CDR3 has 15 amino acids. This chain's CDR3 is CASKGTDRAPYEQYF. The CDR3 nucleotides read TGTGCCAGCAAAGGGACAGACCGAGCTCCCTACGAGCAGTACTTC.

The V call is TRBV5-6, the J call TRBJ2-6, with TRBD2 matching 7 bases. This CDR3 has 18 residues. Trimming took 3 bases from V and 0 from J; bases not matched to a gene: 9. Germline V gene sequence: CDR1 SGHDT, CDR2 YYEEEE. CDR3 coding DNA: TGTGCCAGCAGCTGGGGGGGAGTTTTTATCTCTGGGGCCAACGTCCTGACTTTC. Protein: CASSWGGVFISGANVLTF.